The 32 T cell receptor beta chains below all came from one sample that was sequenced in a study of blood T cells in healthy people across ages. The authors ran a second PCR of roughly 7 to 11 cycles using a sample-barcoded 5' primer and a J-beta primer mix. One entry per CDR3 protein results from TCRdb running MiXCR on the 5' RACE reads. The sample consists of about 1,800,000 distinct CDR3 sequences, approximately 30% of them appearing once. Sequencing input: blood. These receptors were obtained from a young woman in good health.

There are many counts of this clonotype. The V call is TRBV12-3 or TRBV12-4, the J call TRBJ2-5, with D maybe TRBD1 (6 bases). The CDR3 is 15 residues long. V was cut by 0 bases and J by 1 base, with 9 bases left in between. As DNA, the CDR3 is TGTGCCAGCAGTTTAGCAACAGGGCGCCAAGAGACCCAGTACTTC. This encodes CASSLATGRQETQYF.

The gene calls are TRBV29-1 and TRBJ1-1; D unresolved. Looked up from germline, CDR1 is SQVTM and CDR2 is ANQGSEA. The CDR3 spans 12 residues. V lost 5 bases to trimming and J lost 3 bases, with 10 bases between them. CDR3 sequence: CSVSKGDTEAFF. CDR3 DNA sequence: TGCAGCGTTTCCAAGGGCGACACTGAAGCTTTCTTT.

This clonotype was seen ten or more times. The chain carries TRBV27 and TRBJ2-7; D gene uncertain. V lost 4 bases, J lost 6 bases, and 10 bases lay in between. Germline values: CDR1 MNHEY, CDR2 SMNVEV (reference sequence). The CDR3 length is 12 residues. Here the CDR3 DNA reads TGTGCCAGCAGTTATTGGGGTGGCGAGCAGTACTTC. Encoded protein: CASSYWGGEQYF.

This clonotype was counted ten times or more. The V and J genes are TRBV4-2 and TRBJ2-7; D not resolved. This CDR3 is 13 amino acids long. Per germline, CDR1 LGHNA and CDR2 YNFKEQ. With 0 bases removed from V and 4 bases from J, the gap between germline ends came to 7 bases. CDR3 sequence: CASSQDSAYEQYF. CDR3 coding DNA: TGTGCCAGCAGCCAAGACTCGGCTTACGAGCAGTACTTC.

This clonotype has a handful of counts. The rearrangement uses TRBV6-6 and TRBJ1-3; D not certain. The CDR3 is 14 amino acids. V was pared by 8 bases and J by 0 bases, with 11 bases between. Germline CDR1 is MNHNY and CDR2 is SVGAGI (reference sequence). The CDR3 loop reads CASRHAGSGNTIYF. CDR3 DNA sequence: TGTGCCAGCCGCCACGCCGGCTCTGGAAACACCATATATTTT.

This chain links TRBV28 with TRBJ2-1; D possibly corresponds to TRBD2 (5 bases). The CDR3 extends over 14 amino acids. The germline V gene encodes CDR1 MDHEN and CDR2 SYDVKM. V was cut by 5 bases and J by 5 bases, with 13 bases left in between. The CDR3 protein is CASSLEGAHNEQFF. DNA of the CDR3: TGTGCCAGCAGTCTAGAGGGCGCCCACAATGAGCAGTTCTTC.

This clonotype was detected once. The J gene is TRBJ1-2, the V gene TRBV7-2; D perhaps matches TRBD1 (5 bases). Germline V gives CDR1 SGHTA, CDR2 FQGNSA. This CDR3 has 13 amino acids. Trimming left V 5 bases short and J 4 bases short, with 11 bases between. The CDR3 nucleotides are TGTGCCAGCAGCCAGGGAGTCCGCTATGGCTACACCTTC. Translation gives CASSQGVRYGYTF.

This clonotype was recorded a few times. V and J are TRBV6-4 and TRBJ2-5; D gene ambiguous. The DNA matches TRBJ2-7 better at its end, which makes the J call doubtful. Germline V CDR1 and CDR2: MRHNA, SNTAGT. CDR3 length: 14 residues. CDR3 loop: CASSDTRGLTEQYF. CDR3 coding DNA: TGTGCCAGCAGTGACACCCGTGGTCTGACCGAGCAGTACTTC.

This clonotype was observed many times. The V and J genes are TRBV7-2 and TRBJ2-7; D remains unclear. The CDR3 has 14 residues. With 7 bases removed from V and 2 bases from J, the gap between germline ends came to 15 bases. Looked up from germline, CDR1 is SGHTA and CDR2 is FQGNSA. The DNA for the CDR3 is TGTGCCAGCACCCCACCCCGGGCTCCCTACGAGCAGTACTTC. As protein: CASTPPRAPYEQYF.

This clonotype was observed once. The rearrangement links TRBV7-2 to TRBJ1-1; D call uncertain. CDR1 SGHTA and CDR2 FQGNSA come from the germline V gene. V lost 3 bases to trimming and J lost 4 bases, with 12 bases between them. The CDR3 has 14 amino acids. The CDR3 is CASSLGAMGTEAFF. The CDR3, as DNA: TGTGCCAGCAGCTTGGGCGCGATGGGCACTGAAGCTTTCTTT.

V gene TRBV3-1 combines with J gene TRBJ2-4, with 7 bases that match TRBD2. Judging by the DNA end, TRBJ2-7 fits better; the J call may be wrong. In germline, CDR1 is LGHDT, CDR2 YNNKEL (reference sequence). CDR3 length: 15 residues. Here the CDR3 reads CASSQGGRAGSEQYF. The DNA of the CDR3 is TGTGCCAGCAGCCAAGGCGGACGAGCGGGGTCCGAGCAGTACTTC.

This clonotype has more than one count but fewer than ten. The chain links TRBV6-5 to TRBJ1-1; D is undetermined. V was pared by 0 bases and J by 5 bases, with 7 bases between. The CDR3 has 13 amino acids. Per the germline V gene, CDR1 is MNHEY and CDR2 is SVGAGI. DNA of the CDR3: TGTGCCAGCAGTTACTCGATTATGACTGAAGCTTTCTTT. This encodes CASSYSIMTEAFF.

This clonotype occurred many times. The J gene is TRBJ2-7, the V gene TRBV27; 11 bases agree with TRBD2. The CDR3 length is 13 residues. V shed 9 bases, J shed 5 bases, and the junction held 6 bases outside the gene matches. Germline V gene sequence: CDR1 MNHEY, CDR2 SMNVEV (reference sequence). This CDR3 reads CASSRLAGNEQYF. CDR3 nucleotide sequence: TGTGCCAGTTCACGACTAGCGGGGAACGAGCAGTACTTC.

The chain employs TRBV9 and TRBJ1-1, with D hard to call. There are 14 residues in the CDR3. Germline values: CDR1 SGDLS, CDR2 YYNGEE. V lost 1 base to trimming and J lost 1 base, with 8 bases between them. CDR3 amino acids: CASSVLEKNTEAFF. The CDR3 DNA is TGTGCCAGCAGCGTATTAGAAAAGAACACTGAAGCTTTCTTT.

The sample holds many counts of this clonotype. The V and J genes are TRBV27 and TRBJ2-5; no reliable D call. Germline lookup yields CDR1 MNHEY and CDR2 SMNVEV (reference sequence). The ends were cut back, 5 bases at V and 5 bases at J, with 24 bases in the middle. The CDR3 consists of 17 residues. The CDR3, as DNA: TGTGCCAGCAGTACCAACGCCGATGGGTGGCGGCCGGAGACCCAGTACTTC. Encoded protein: CASSTNADGWRPETQYF.

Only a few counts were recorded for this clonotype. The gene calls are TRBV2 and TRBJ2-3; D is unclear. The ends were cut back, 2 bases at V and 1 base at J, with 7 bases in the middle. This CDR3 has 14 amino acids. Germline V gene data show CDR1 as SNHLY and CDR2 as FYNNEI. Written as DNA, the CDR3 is TGTGCCAGCAGTGAATTTGGGGGCACAGATACGCAGTATTTT. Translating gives CASSEFGGTDTQYF.

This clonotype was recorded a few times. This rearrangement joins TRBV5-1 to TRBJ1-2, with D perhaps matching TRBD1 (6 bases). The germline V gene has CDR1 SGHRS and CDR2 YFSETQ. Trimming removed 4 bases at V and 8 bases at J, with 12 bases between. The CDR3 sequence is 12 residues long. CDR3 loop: CASSAQGSGYTF. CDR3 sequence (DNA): TGCGCCAGCAGCGCACAGGGAAGCGGCTACACCTTC.

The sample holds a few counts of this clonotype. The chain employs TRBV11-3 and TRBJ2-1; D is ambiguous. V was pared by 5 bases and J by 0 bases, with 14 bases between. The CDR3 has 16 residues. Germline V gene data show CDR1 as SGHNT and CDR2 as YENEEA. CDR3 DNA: TGTGCCAGCAGCGTCAATGGTTACAGCTCCTACAATGAGCAGTTCTTC. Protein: CASSVNGYSSYNEQFF.

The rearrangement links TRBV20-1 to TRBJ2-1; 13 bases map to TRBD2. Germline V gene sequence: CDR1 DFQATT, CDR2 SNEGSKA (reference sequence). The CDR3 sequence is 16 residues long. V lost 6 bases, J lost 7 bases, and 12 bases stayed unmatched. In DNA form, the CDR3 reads TGCAGTGCGAGTTCCGGACTAGCGGGAGCTGCGAATGAGCAGTTCTTC. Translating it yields CSASSGLAGAANEQFF.

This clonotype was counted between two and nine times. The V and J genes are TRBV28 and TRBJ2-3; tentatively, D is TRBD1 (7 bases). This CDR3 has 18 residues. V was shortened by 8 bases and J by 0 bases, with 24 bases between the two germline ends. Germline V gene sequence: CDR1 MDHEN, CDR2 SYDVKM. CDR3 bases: TGTGCCAGCGACGTAAGGGGGGACAGAAGATTAAGCACAGATACGCAGTATTTT. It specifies CASDVRGDRRLSTDTQYF.

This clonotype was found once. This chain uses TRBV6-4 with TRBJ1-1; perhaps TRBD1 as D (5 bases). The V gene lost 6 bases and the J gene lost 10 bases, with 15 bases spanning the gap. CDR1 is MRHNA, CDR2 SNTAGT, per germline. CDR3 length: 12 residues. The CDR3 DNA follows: TGTGCCAGCAGAAGAGGTCAGGGAGCAGCTTTCTTT. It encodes CASRRGQGAAFF.

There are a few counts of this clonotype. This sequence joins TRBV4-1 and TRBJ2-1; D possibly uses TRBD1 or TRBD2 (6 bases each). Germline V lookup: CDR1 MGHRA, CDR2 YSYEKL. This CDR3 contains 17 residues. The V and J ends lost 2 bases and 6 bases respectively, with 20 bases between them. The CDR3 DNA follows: TGCGCCAGCAGCCAATATCAGGGGACTCCAAAAGGCAATGAGCAGTTCTTC. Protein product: CASSQYQGTPKGNEQFF.

CDR3 sequence reads: CRANLGGNEQFF. In DNA form, the CDR3 reads TGCAGGGCAAATTTAGGGGGTAATGAGCAGTTCTTC. The chain combines TRBV29-1 with TRBJ2-1; possible D gene TRBD1, 6 bases. CDR1 is SQVTM and CDR2 is ANQGSEA in the germline V gene. This CDR3 has 12 residues.

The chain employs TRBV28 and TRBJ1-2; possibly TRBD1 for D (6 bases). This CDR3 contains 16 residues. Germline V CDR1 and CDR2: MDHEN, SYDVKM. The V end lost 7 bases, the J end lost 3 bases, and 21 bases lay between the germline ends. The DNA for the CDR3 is TGTGCCAGCAATCATGCTCGGGGGGCGCTGTACTATGGCTACACCTTC. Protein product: CASNHARGALYYGYTF.

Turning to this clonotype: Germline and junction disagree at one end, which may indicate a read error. The CDR3 coding sequence is TGTGCCAACAGTGGACGGGGTTGGGGGGAGACCCAGTACTTC. Translation gives CANSGRGWGETQYF. V gene TRBV12-3 or TRBV12-4 combines with J gene TRBJ2-5; the D gene could be TRBD1 or TRBD2 (5 bases each). The CDR3 has 14 residues.

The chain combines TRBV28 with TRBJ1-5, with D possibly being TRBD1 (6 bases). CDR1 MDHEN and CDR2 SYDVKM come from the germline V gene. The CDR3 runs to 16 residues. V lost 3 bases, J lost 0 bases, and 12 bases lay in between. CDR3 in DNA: TGTGCCAGCAGTTTTCAGGGGAGGACTAGCAATCAGCCCCAGCATTTT. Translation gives CASSFQGRTSNQPQHF.

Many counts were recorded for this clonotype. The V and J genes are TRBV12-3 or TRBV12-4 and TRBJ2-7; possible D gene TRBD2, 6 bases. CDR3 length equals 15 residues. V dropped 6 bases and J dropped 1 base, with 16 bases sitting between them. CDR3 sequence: CASSRYQGGSYEQYF. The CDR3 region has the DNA TGTGCCAGCAGCCGCTATCAGGGAGGTTCCTACGAGCAGTACTTC.

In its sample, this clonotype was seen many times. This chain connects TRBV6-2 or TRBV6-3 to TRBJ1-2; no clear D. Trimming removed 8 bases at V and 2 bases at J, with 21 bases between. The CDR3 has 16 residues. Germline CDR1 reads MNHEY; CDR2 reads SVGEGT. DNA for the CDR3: TGTGCCAGCTTACCCTACGGGCGGGGAGAGAACTATGGCTACACCTTC. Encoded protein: CASLPYGRGENYGYTF.

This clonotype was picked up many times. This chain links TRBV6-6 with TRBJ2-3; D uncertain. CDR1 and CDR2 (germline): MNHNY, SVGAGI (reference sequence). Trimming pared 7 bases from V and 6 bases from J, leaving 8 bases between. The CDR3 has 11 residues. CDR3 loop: CASTEFDTQYF. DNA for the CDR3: TGTGCCAGCACCGAGTTTGATACGCAGTATTTT.

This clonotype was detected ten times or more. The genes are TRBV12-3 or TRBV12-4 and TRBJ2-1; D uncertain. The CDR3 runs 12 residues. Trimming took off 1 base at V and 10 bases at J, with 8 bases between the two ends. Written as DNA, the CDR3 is TGTGCCAGCAGTTTAGATTTGGGGGAGCAGTTCTTC. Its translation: CASSLDLGEQFF.

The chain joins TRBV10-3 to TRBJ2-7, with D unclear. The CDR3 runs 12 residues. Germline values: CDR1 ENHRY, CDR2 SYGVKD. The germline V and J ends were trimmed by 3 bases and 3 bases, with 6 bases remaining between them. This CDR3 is CAISDLGYEQYF. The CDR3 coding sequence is TGTGCCATCAGTGACCTGGGCTACGAGCAGTACTTC.

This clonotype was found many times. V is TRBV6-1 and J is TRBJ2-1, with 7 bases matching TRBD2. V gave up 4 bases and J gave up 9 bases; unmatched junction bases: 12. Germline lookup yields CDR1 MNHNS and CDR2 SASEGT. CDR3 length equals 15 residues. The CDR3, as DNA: TGTGCCAGCAGTGGAGGAATAGCGGGCCGGTCTGAGCAGTTCTTC. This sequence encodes CASSGGIAGRSEQFF.